Shown below are 18 T cell receptor beta chains from a single sample sequenced in a study of shared clonotypes between healthy human individuals. Measured with immunoSEQ multiplex PCR; TCRdb has only the in-frame clones, and not every one. The sample records over a million clones, roughly 98.5% being singletons. The sample taken for sequencing was naive CD4+ T cells sorted from blood. Subset: CD45RA+ positively selected. Receptors were obtained from a young man in good health.

The CDR3 sequence: CASRLAEAYEQYF. The CDR3 coding sequence is TGTGCCAGCAGACTAGCGGAGGCCTACGAGCAGTACTTC. This chain links TRBV6-5 with TRBJ2-7, with 8 bases that match TRBD2. Germline values: CDR1 MNHEY, CDR2 SVGAGI. The junction had 3 bases not matched to a gene; V was cut back by 6 bases and J by 2 bases. The CDR3 length is 13 residues.

The chain is built from TRBV7-9 and TRBJ1-4; 9 nucleotides align to TRBD1. With 8 bases clipped from V and 8 bases from J, the junction kept 9 bases outside the gene matches. In germline, CDR1 is SEHNR, CDR2 FQNEAQ (reference sequence). This CDR3 is built from 14 residues. The CDR3 sequence is CASSSHRGREKLFF. As DNA, the CDR3 is TGTGCCAGCTCCTCACACAGGGGGCGGGAAAAACTGTTTTTT.

The V and J genes are TRBV18 and TRBJ2-7; D unresolved. This CDR3 region has 14 residues. Germline V CDR1 and CDR2: KGHSH, LQKENI. Trimming took 0 bases from V and 2 from J, leaving 8 bases between them. CDR3 in amino acids: CASSPPSQPYEQYF. Here the CDR3 DNA reads TGTGCCAGCTCACCACCGTCTCAACCCTACGAGCAGTACTTC. Together with reference TRBV18 and TRBJ2-7, the CDR3 gives the full variable domain: NAGVMQNPRHLVRRRGQEARLRCSPMKGHSHVYWYRQLPEEGLKFMVYLQKENIIDESGMPKERFSAEFPKEGPSILRIQQVVRGDSAAYFCASSPPSQPYEQYFGPGTRLTVT.

The chain carries TRBV10-2 and TRBJ2-7; 10 nucleotides agree with TRBD2. V shed 9 bases and J 5 bases; nucleotides not matched to a gene: 10. Germline lookup yields CDR1 WSHSY and CDR2 SAAADI. There are 14 residues in the CDR3. The CDR3 sequence is CASLEASGRDEQYF. As DNA, the CDR3 is TGCGCCAGTTTGGAGGCCAGCGGGAGGGACGAGCAGTACTTC.

The rearrangement links TRBV23-1 to TRBJ1-2; D gene uncertain. TRBV23-1 is reported as an ORF; its role is uncertain. V lost 2 bases and J lost 6, with 13 bases in between. CDR3 length: 14 amino acids. CDR3 nucleotide sequence: TGCGCCAGCAGTCAAGACATCGCGAGGGATGGCTACACCTTC. Its protein product is CASSQDIARDGYTF.

The chain carries TRBV30 and TRBJ2-3, with TRBD1 as a possible D gene (6 bases). Trimming removed 0 bases at V and 4 bases at J, with 11 bases between. In germline, CDR1 is GTSNPN, CDR2 SVGIG (reference sequence). This CDR3 comprises 14 residues. The CDR3 nucleotides are TGTGCCTGGAGTGTACTGGGGGCATCAGATACGCAGTATTTT. It specifies CAWSVLGASDTQYF.

V usage is TRBV2 and J usage is TRBJ1-3; TRBD1 might be the D (6 bases). This CDR3 contains 16 residues. Germline V lookup: CDR1 SNHLY, CDR2 FYNNEI. With 1 base removed from V and 4 bases from J, the gap between germline ends came to 14 bases. CDR3 bases: TGTGCCAGCAGTGAAGTCAGGGGCGGATCGGGAAACACCATATATTTT. It encodes CASSEVRGGSGNTIYF.

This clone has a single count. The rearrangement joins TRBV28 to TRBJ1-1, with a weak D call TRBD1 (6 bases). Trimming took off 10 bases at V and 4 bases at J, with 19 bases between the two ends. CDR1 and CDR2 from the germline V gene are MDHEN and SYDVKM. The CDR3 contains 14 residues. CDR3 region: CATCSAYRATEAFF. DNA of the CDR3: TGTGCCACCTGTTCCGCATACAGGGCCACTGAAGCTTTCTTT.

This chain links TRBV28 with TRBJ2-1; TRBD1 agrees at 9 bases. After removal of 6 bases from V and 8 bases from J, the junction contained 5 bases not matched to a gene. The CDR3 covers 13 residues. Looked up from germline, CDR1 is MDHEN and CDR2 is SYDVKM. DNA of the CDR3: TGTGCCAGCAGACTACAGGGGGCGGATGAGCAGTTCTTC. As protein: CASRLQGADEQFF.

V and J are TRBV5-1 and TRBJ2-4; D perhaps matches TRBD2 (5 bases). V lost 6 bases and J 0 bases, leaving 16 bases between the germline ends. This CDR3 is 16 amino acids long. CDR1 is SGHRS, CDR2 YFSETQ, per germline. The CDR3 here is CASKAIHAGAKNIQYF. The CDR3 region has the DNA TGCGCCAGCAAAGCTATCCACGCGGGAGCCAAAAACATTCAGTACTTC.

The rearrangement uses TRBV6-1 and TRBJ1-3; D possibly corresponds to TRBD1 (5 bases). There are 15 residues in the CDR3. Trimming shortened V by 8 bases and J by 0 bases, and 14 bases separated the two germline ends. Germline lookup yields CDR1 MNHNS and CDR2 SASEGT. CDR3 nucleotides: TGTGCCAGCCCCTCAGGGCCAAGCTCTGGAAACACCATATATTTT. Translated: CASPSGPSSGNTIYF.

The chain employs TRBV7-2 and TRBJ1-2, with 7 bases fitting TRBD1. Germline V gene lookup returns CDR1 SGHTA and CDR2 FQGNSA. The CDR3 contains 13 residues. V shed 5 bases and J 7 bases; nucleotides not matched to a gene: 7. This CDR3 is CASSQGGGAGYTF. Here the CDR3 DNA reads TGTGCCAGCAGCCAAGGGGGCGGGGCTGGCTACACCTTC.

The chain couples TRBV5-1 to TRBJ2-7; D gene unclear. The V gene's germline CDR1 is SGHRS and CDR2 YFSETQ. The CDR3 is 18 amino acids. V was clipped by 0 bases and J by 0 bases, with 19 bases between them. CDR3 nucleotides: TGCGCCAGCAGCTTGGTGCCAACCACTGCCGGAAGCTCCTACGAGCAGTACTTC. Amino acids: CASSLVPTTAGSSYEQYF.

The genes are TRBV5-1 and TRBJ1-2; possible D gene TRBD1, 5 bases. The CDR3 loop spans 12 amino acids. The germline V and J ends were trimmed by 7 bases and 3 bases, with 10 bases remaining between them. Germline loops: CDR1 SGHRS, CDR2 YFSETQ. The CDR3 DNA sequence: TGCGCCAGCGGTACAGGAGACTATGGCTACACCTTC. Amino acid sequence: CASGTGDYGYTF.

The rearrangement uses TRBV5-1 and TRBJ2-5; 9 bases match TRBD2. The trim removed 4 bases at V and 0 bases at J, leaving 7 bases unmatched. The CDR3 contains 16 residues. The V gene's germline CDR1 is SGHRS and CDR2 YFSETQ. Written as DNA, the CDR3 is TGCGCCAGCAGCCCTCTTCCTAGCGGGGACCAAGAGACCCAGTACTTC. Amino acids: CASSPLPSGDQETQYF.

This chain uses TRBV5-4 with TRBJ1-5; maybe TRBD1 (5 bases). The V gene's germline CDR1 is SGHNT and CDR2 YYREEE (reference sequence). The CDR3 has 14 residues. The V end lost 4 bases, the J end lost 4 bases, and 12 bases lay between the germline ends. This chain's CDR3 is CASSAAGGNQPQHF. The CDR3 DNA is TGTGCCAGCAGCGCCGCCGGGGGGAATCAGCCCCAGCATTTT.

This clone was detected once. The rearrangement links TRBV6-1 to TRBJ2-7; TRBD1 aligns across 7 bases. There are 15 residues in the CDR3. In germline, CDR1 is MNHNS, CDR2 SASEGT. Trimming at V came to 0 bases and at J to 2 bases, leaving 4 bases not matched to a gene. CDR3 coding DNA: TGTGCCAGCAGTGAAGCGCCGGGACAGCCCTACGAGCAGTACTTC. As protein: CASSEAPGQPYEQYF.

Concerning this clone: The same CDR3 arises from other DNA sequences in this sample as well. CDR3 sequence reads: CASSLEGSTDTQYF. The CDR3 DNA follows: TGCGCCAGCAGCTTGGAAGGTTCCACAGATACGCAGTATTTT. J is TRBJ2-3 and V is TRBV5-1; D gene unclear. The ends were cut back, 0 bases at V and 2 bases at J, with 7 bases in the middle. The CDR3 has 14 amino acids. Germline CDR1 reads SGHRS; CDR2 reads YFSETQ.